This TCR beta chain is from a study of lymphopenia after photon versus proton radiotherapy. General study points: Post-nadir TCR diversity decline inversely tracked overall survival among those who died. Relative stability marked proton patients; photon patients lost diversity and naive cells. Oligoclonal CD8+ Temra expansion after nadir drove photon patients' diversity drop.

Note on this clone: What it binds is not known.

The table came from immunoSEQ multiplex PCR; TCRdb's copy has only in-frame clones and leaves some out. The table shows tens of thousands of clones, with 90% occurring only once. The germline CDR1 and CDR2 sequences are ENHRY and SYGVKD. After removal of 6 bases from V and 4 bases from J, the junction contained 6 bases not matched to a gene. This CDR3 region has 14 residues. The rearrangement joins TRBV10-3 to TRBJ2-7, with 10 bases fitting TRBD1. The TCR sequence derives from a woman aged 50 to 65 with cholangiocarcinoma. The specimen was peripheral blood, collected from a patient treated with photon-based radiotherapy. Here the CDR3 reads CAISDGQGDYEQYF. DNA for the CDR3: TGTGCCATCAGCGATGGACAGGGGGATTACGAGCAGTACTTC.